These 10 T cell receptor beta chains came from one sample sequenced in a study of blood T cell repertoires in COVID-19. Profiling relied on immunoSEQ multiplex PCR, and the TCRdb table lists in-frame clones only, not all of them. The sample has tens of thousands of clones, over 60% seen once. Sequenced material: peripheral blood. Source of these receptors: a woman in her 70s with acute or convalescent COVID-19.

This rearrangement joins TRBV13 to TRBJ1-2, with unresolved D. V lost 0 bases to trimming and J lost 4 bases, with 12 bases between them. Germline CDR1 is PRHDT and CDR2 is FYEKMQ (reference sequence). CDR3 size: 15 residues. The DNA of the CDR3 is TGTGCCAGCAGCTTAGGCGGAGGCCTCGCCTATGGCTACACCTTC. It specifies CASSLGGGLAYGYTF.

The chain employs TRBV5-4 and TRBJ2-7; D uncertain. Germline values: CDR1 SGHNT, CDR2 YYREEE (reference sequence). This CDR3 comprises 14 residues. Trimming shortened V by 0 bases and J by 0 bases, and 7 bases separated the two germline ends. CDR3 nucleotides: TGTGCCAGCAGCTTGGATAGCAGCTCCTACGAGCAGTACTTC. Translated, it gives CASSLDSSSYEQYF.

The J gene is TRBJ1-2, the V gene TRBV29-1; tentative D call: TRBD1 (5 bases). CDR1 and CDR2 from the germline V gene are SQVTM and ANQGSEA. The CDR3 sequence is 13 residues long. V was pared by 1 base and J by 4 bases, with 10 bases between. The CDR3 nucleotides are TGCAGCGTTGAAGCCCAGGGTGGCTATGGCTACACCTTC. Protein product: CSVEAQGGYGYTF. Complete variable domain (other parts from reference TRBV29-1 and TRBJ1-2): SAVISQKPSRDICQRGTSLTIQCQVDSQVTMMFWYRQQPGQSLTLIATANQGSEATYESGFVIDKFPISRPNLTFSTLTVSNMSPEDSSIYLCSVEAQGGYGYTFGSGTRLTVV.

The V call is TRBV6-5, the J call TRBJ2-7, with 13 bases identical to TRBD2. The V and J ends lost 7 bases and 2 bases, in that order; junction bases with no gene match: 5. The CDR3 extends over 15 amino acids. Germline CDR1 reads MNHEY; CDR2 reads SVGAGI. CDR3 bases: TGTGCCAGCAAAAGGACTAGCGGGAGCCCCTACGAGCAGTACTTC. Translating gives CASKRTSGSPYEQYF.

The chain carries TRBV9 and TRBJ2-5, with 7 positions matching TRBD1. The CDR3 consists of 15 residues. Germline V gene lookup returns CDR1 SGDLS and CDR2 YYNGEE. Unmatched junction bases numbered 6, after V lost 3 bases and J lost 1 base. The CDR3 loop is CASSGDGTVQETQYF. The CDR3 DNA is TGTGCCAGCAGCGGGGACGGGACAGTCCAAGAGACCCAGTACTTC.

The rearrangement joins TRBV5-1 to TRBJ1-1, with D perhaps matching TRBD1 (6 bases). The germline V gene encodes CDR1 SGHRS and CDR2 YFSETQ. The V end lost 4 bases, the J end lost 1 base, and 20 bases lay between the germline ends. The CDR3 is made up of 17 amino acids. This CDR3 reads CASSIGQSAMRNTEAFF. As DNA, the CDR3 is TGCGCCAGCAGCATTGGACAGTCAGCAATGAGGAACACTGAAGCTTTCTTT.

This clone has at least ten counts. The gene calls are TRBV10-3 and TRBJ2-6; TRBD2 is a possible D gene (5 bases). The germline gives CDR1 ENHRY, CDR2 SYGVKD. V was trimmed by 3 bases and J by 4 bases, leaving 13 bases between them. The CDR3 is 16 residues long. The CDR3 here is CAISDATTGGANVLTF. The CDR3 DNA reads TGTGCCATCAGTGACGCCACAACGGGGGGGGCCAACGTCCTGACTTTC.

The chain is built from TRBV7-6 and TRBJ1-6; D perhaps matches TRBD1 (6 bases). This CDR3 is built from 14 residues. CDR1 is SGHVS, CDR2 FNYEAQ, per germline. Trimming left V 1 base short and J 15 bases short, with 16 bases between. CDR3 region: CASSLEQGHPVLHF. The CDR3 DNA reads TGTGCCAGCAGCTTAGAACAGGGCCACCCAGTCCTCCACTTT.

CDR3 sequence reads: CSASSPSTQYF. DNA for the CDR3: TGCAGTGCTTCTAGCCCCTCTACGCAGTATTTT. V gene TRBV20-1 combines with J gene TRBJ2-3, with a weak D call TRBD2 (5 bases). There are 11 residues in the CDR3. CDR1 and CDR2 (germline): DFQATT, SNEGSKA (reference sequence). Between the trimmed V and J ends, which lost 5 bases and 8 bases, there was a span of 11 bases.

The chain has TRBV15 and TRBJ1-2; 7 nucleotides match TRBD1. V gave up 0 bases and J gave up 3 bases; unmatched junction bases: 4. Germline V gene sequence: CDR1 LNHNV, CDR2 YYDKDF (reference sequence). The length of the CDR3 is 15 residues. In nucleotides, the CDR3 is TGTGCCACCAGCAGAGACAGGGGGACCTACTATGGCTACACCTTC. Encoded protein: CATSRDRGTYYGYTF.